Sequencing of this T cell receptor beta chain was carried out in a study of graft-versus-host responses after intestinal transplantation. For the study at large: Isolated intestinal, liver-intestinal, or multivisceral transplants had been given to the recipients.

Trimming removed 4 bases at V and 5 bases at J, with 8 bases between. The CDR3 runs 12 residues. Germline CDR1 reads MDHEN; CDR2 reads SYDVKM. The assay was immunoSEQ multiplex PCR, and TCRdb's table has in-frame clones only and misses some. The sample consists of roughly 120,000 clones, 95% of them appearing once. This clone was counted only a few times. The antigen is not known. The TCR originated in a human donor who received an intestinal transplant. The J gene is TRBJ1-2, the V gene TRBV28; D possibly corresponds to TRBD1 (6 bases). The starting material was unstimulated CD8+ T cells sorted from spleen or lymph node cells, obtained before intestinal transplant. The chain's CDR3 is CASSSGQYGYTF. The CDR3 DNA follows: TGTGCCAGCAGTTCTGGACAGTATGGCTACACCTTC.